These T cell receptor beta chains were read from a single sample in a study of T cell responses to AZD1222 COVID-19 vaccine. The table came from immunoSEQ multiplex PCR; TCRdb's copy has only in-frame clones and leaves some out. Of 90,000 to 130,000 clones in the sample, about 90% were seen once. Sequenced here: peripheral blood, sampled on day 0 of AZD1222 vaccination. These receptors all stem from an adult in good health. Both conserved end residues are part of each CDR3. The D gene is left open where the match is weak. Clone size is stated in some rows and not others, as once, few, many or a class when expanded.

>TRBJ1-1|NA|TRBV10-2|NA
TGCGCCAGCAGTCCCCGACAGGAGCGGGGCACTGAAGCTTTCTTT
CASSPRQERGTEAFF
>TRBJ1-5|NA|TRBV15|NA
TGTGCCACCAGCAGGGTTAATCAGCCCCAGCATTTT
CATSRVNQPQHF
>TRBJ1-4|NA|TRBV27|NA
TGTGCCAGCGGCAATTACATCCGGGACAAACGTGAAAAACTGTTTTTT
CASGNYIRDKREKLFF
>TRBJ2-6|TRBD2|TRBV19|NA
TGTGCCAGTAGTAGTTCTAGCGGGAGAACAGGGGCCAACGTCCTGACTTTC
CASSSSSGRTGANVLTF
>TRBJ2-1|NA|TRBV5-1|NA
TGCGCCAGCAGAATGGACAGTTACAATGAGCAGTTCTTC
CASRMDSYNEQFF
>TRBJ2-1|NA|TRBV19|NA
TGTGCCAGTAGTATAGAGGACACCTCCTACAATGAGCAGTTCTTC
CASSIEDTSYNEQFF
>TRBJ2-2|NA|TRBV5-1|NA
TGCGCCAGCAGCTTGGCCGCTTCCGGGGAGCTGTTTTTT
CASSLAASGELFF
>TRBJ1-4|NA|TRBV19|NA
TGTGCCAGCCTAGGTTTTAATGAAAAACTGTTTTTT
CASLGFNEKLFF
>TRBJ2-3|TRBD2|TRBV13|NA
TGTGCCAGCAGCCCCAACCGGGAGGGAGGGGATACGCAGTATTTT
CASSPNREGGDTQYF
>TRBJ2-5|TRBD2|TRBV7-3|NA
TGTGCCAGCAGCTCGCGACTAGCGGGAGGACAAGAGACCCAGTACTTC
CASSSRLAGGQETQYF
>TRBJ1-5|NA|TRBV20-1|NA
TGCAGTGCTAGTGCAGGGAGCAATCAGCCCCAGCATTTT
CSASAGSNQPQHF
>TRBJ2-1|NA|TRBV11-3|NA
TGTGCCAGCAGCCACTCCCCTTCCTACAATGAGCAGTTCTTC
CASSHSPSYNEQFF
>TRBJ2-5|TRBD2|TRBV10-3|NA
TGTGCCGCTCGGGGAGGGTTACAAGAGACCCAGTACTTC
CAARGGLQETQYF
>TRBJ1-1|NA|TRBV28|NA
TGTGCCAGCAGTCCCCGACAGGCGGTACAGGAAGCTTTCTTT
CASSPRQAVQEAFF
>TRBJ2-7|NA|TRBV6-5|NA
TGTGCCAGCAGTCCCCTTCAGGGTCCCTACGAGCAGTACTTC
CASSPLQGPYEQYF
>TRBJ2-1|NA|TRBV28|once
TGTGCCAGCAGTCCAGGGGCCTATGAGCAGTTCTTC
CASSPGAYEQFF
>TRBJ1-5|TRBD1|TRBV18|NA
TGTGCCAGTAGACAGGGTGGGAATCAGCCCCAGCATTTT
CASRQGGNQPQHF
>TRBJ2-2|NA|TRBV19|NA
TGTGCCAGTAGCAAGACTAGGGTGGGAGTGTTTTTT
CASSKTRVGVFF
>TRBJ2-5|TRBD2|TRBV10-2|NA
TGCGCCACCCTCGGTATAGCGGGATACTGGGAAGAGACCCAGTACTTC
CATLGIAGYWEETQYF
>TRBJ2-7|NA|TRBV3-1/TRBV3-2|once
TGTGCCAGCAGCCAAGATGGAACCCGCACCTACGAGCAGTACTTC
CASSQDGTRTYEQYF
>TRBJ1-6|TRBD1|TRBV20-1|NA
TGCAGTGCTCCACAGGGGACACCCCTCCACTTT
CSAPQGTPLHF
>TRBJ2-5|TRBD1|TRBV9|NA
TGTGCCAGCAGCGGGTCTCCGACAGGGCAGGAGACCCAGTACTTC
CASSGSPTGQETQYF
>TRBJ1-1|NA|TRBV2|NA
TGTGCCAGCAGTTCGGGACAAACTATGAACACTGAAGCTTTCTTT
CASSSGQTMNTEAFF
>TRBJ1-1|NA|TRBV4-1|NA
TGCGCCAGCAGCCAAGACCGATGGGTTCTGAACACTGAAGCTTTCTTT
CASSQDRWVLNTEAFF
>TRBJ2-3|NA|TRBV7-9|NA
TGTGCCAGCAGATTATCAGATACGCAGTATTTT
CASRLSDTQYF
>TRBJ2-2|NA|TRBV4-3|NA
TGCGCCAGCAGCCTCCCAGGGACTTACACCGGGGAGCTGTTTTTT
CASSLPGTYTGELFF
>TRBJ1-1|TRBD1|TRBV28|NA
TGTGCCAGCAGTTTATGGACAGGGAGGACTGAAGCTTTCTTT
CASSLWTGRTEAFF
>TRBJ1-5|NA|TRBV27|NA
TGTGCCAGCAGTCCAGGGACAAATCAGCCCCAGCATTTT
CASSPGTNQPQHF
>TRBJ1-3|NA|TRBV9|NA
TGTGCCAGCAGCGTAGGGTCTGGCGGGAACACCATATATTTT
CASSVGSGGNTIYF
>TRBJ2-5|NA|TRBV28|NA
TGTGCCAGCGGCACCCAAGAGACCCAGTACTTC
CASGTQETQYF
>TRBJ2-7|NA|TRBV11-2|NA
TGTGCCAGCAGCTTAAATGGTGGACAGAGCTCCTACGAGCAGTACTTC
CASSLNGGQSSYEQYF
>TRBJ1-2|NA|TRBV9|once
TGTGCCAGCAGCCCCGACGTCGGCTATGGCTACACCTTC
CASSPDVGYGYTF
>TRBJ1-1|NA|TRBV3-1/TRBV3-2|NA
TGTGCCAGCAGCCACATGCGACAGCAGAACACTGAAGCTTTCTTT
CASSHMRQQNTEAFF
>TRBJ1-6|TRBD1|TRBV27|NA
TGTGCCAGCAGTTTCTGGGGACAGGGTAACTCTTCACCCCTCCACTTT
CASSFWGQGNSSPLHF
>TRBJ1-2|TRBD1|TRBV6-6|NA
TGTGCCAGCAGCCCGGGACAGATTCTTTATGGCTACACCTTC
CASSPGQILYGYTF
>TRBJ1-4|TRBD1|TRBV28|NA
TGTGCCAGCAGCCGTCCGGGGACAGGTCTAAATGAAAAACTGTTTTTT
CASSRPGTGLNEKLFF
>TRBJ1-5|NA|TRBV12-2|few
TGTGCAAGTCGCCGCATGGAGTATAGCAATCAGCCCCAGCATTTT
CASRRMEYSNQPQHF
>TRBJ2-2|NA|TRBV19|NA
TGTGCCAGTAGTCCCTCTCGACTAGATGGGGCCGGGGAGCTGTTTTTT
CASSPSRLDGAGELFF
>TRBJ1-2|NA|TRBV6-2/TRBV6-3|NA
TGTGCCAGCAGTTACTCGGGTCGGCAGGGAGATGGCTACACCTTC
CASSYSGRQGDGYTF
>TRBJ1-1|NA|TRBV25-1|once
TGTGCCAGCAGTAGGACACTAGGGGGTTACGACACTGAAGCTTTCTTT
CASSRTLGGYDTEAFF
>TRBJ2-2|TRBD1|TRBV2|NA
TGTGCCAGCAGCGCTGGGACAGGGTACGGGGAGCTGTTTTTT
CASSAGTGYGELFF
>TRBJ1-1|NA|TRBV12-3/TRBV12-4|NA
TGTGCCAGCAGTTTGAGGTTGAACACTGAAGCTTTCTTT
CASSLRLNTEAFF
>TRBJ1-5|NA|TRBV7-9|NA
TGTGCCAGCAGCATAGGCCGAAATCAGCCCCAGCATTTT
CASSIGRNQPQHF
>TRBJ1-2|TRBD1|TRBV7-2|NA
TGTGCCAGCAGCTTTACAGGGGACTATGGCTACACCTTC
CASSFTGDYGYTF
>TRBJ1-1|TRBD1|TRBV19|NA
TGTGCCAGTAGTACAACAGGGGGTGATACTGAAGCTTTCTTT
CASSTTGGDTEAFF
>TRBJ1-2|NA|TRBV5-1|NA
TGCGCCAGCAGCACATCTGACAGCGCCTATGGCTACACCTTC
CASSTSDSAYGYTF
>TRBJ1-2|NA|TRBV4-1|few
TGCGCCAGCAGCCAAGAGGGGAGTGGGGGCTATGGCTACACCTTC
CASSQEGSGGYGYTF
>TRBJ2-5|TRBD2|TRBV28|NA
TGTGCCAGCAGACCCGGGGGGGTAGGGGAGACCCAGTACTTC
CASRPGGVGETQYF
>TRBJ1-6|NA|TRBV7-9|NA
TGTGCCACGATGTGGCCAGGGAGTAATTCACCCCTCCACTTT
CATMWPGSNSPLHF
>TRBJ2-2|TRBD1|TRBV5-1|NA
TGCGCCAGCAGCTGGGGGACAGGGGCGAACACCGGGGAGCTGTTTTTT
CASSWGTGANTGELFF
>TRBJ2-1|NA|TRBV28|NA
TGTGCCAGCAGTTTGGCCGGGCCCAATGAGCAGTTCTTC
CASSLAGPNEQFF
>TRBJ2-7|NA|TRBV7-9|NA
TGTGCCAGCAGCTTAGCGATGGGCGGCTACGAGCAGTACTTC
CASSLAMGGYEQYF
>TRBJ1-1|NA|TRBV30|NA
TGTGCCTGGGTGATGGGCAGAGCTTTCTTT
CAWVMGRAFF
>TRBJ2-7|NA|TRBV18|NA
TGTGCCAGCGCCTCCGGCGGGGAGATGGAGCAGTACTTC
CASASGGEMEQYF
>TRBJ2-7|NA|TRBV28|NA
TGTGCCAGCAGTCCCGTAGGGTCGGGATACGAGCAGTACTTC
CASSPVGSGYEQYF